This is a list of T cell receptor beta chains from one sample in a study of blood T cell repertoires in COVID-19. Profiling relied on immunoSEQ multiplex PCR, and the TCRdb table lists in-frame clones only, not all of them. The data contain roughly 200,000 clones, less than 85% of them singletons. Sequencing input: peripheral blood. The receptors shown here come from a woman in her 70s with acute or convalescent COVID-19. CDR3s include the opening cysteine and the closing phenylalanine or tryptophan. A D gene is named only where the DNA matches it firmly. Size tells how often a clone was seen (once, few, many) or the class of an expanded clone, and some rows leave it out.

cdr3_nt: TGCGCCAGCCCCTCCCGGGACAGGGGCGATAATTCACCCCTCCACTTT
cdr3_aa: CASPSRDRGDNSPLHF
j_call: TRBJ1-6
d_call: TRBD1
v_call: TRBV5-1
clone_size: NA

cdr3_nt: TGTGCCACCACCCAACAGGGCTTCTATGGCTACACCTTC
cdr3_aa: CATTQQGFYGYTF
j_call: TRBJ1-2
d_call: NA
v_call: TRBV28
clone_size: NA

cdr3_nt: TGTGCCAGCAGCGTAGGCACGACTGGTGGCACAGATACGCAGTATTTT
cdr3_aa: CASSVGTTGGTDTQYF
j_call: TRBJ2-3
d_call: NA
v_call: TRBV9
clone_size: NA

cdr3_nt: TGTGCCAGCAGGCTAGACCTCGGGGGGAACACTGAAGCTTTCTTT
cdr3_aa: CASRLDLGGNTEAFF
j_call: TRBJ1-1
d_call: NA
v_call: TRBV27
clone_size: NA

cdr3_nt: TGTGCCAGCAACGCACGGACAGGTTACAGGGATACGCAGTATTTT
cdr3_aa: CASNARTGYRDTQYF
j_call: TRBJ2-3
d_call: TRBD1
v_call: TRBV6-5
clone_size: few

cdr3_nt: TGTGCCAGCAGTCCCCGCGCAGGGGGTACAGATACGCAGTATTTT
cdr3_aa: CASSPRAGGTDTQYF
j_call: TRBJ2-3
d_call: TRBD1
v_call: TRBV6-4
clone_size: NA

cdr3_nt: TGTGCCAGCAGCGAGGGCCCGGCGAACACTGAAGCTTTCTTT
cdr3_aa: CASSEGPANTEAFF
j_call: TRBJ1-1
d_call: NA
v_call: TRBV7-2
clone_size: NA

cdr3_nt: TGTGCCAGCAGTTACTCCACAGGGTCCAATCAGCCCCAGCATTTT
cdr3_aa: CASSYSTGSNQPQHF
j_call: TRBJ1-5
d_call: NA
v_call: TRBV6-5
clone_size: NA

cdr3_nt: TGTGCCAGCAGCTTATCTCCCGGGGAAGGTTACAATGAGCAGTTCTTC
cdr3_aa: CASSLSPGEGYNEQFF
j_call: TRBJ2-1
d_call: NA
v_call: TRBV7-3
clone_size: NA

cdr3_nt: TGTGCCAGCAGTTACCTGACAGTAATGAACACTGAAGCTTTCTTT
cdr3_aa: CASSYLTVMNTEAFF
j_call: TRBJ1-1
d_call: NA
v_call: TRBV6-5
clone_size: NA

cdr3_nt: TGTGCCAGCACCGACTCGAGGGGGCGCAATGAAGCTTTCTTT
cdr3_aa: CASTDSRGRNEAFF
j_call: TRBJ1-1
d_call: TRBD1
v_call: TRBV28
clone_size: NA

cdr3_nt: TGTGCCTGGAGTGGACAGGAGCATCAGCCCCAGCATTTT
cdr3_aa: CAWSGQEHQPQHF
j_call: TRBJ1-5
d_call: NA
v_call: TRBV30
clone_size: once

cdr3_nt: TGCGCCAGCAGCCAAGGTAGGAGTGCCCTCTACGAGCAGTACTTC
cdr3_aa: CASSQGRSALYEQYF
j_call: TRBJ2-7
d_call: NA
v_call: TRBV4-1
clone_size: NA

cdr3_nt: TGTGCCAGCAGTGCGAACAGGGGGCAGAGCAATCAGCCCCAGCATTTT
cdr3_aa: CASSANRGQSNQPQHF
j_call: TRBJ1-5
d_call: TRBD1
v_call: TRBV28
clone_size: few